These 20 T cell receptor beta chains were sequenced from one sample in a study of breast tumors, draining lymph nodes, adjacent tissues. Samples came from axillary lymph nodes draining the breast cancer. TCRdb reprocessed the multiplex PCR reads via MiXCR and lists one record per CDR3 protein. In the table there are about 180,000 distinct CDR3 sequences, more than 25% of which are singletons. The sequencing input was axillary lymph node tissue. The receptors were sampled from a female donor with breast cancer. Some clones in this sample may be carry-over from other donors' samples.

This clonotype occurred many times. This chain joins TRBV28 and TRBJ2-7; a weak D match, TRBD2 (8 bases). V lost 5 bases, J lost 5 bases, and 22 bases lay in between. Germline-derived CDR1 and CDR2 are MDHEN and SYDVKM. The CDR3 sequence is 16 residues long. In DNA, the CDR3 is TGTGCCAGCAGTGGGTACAGGGGAGGACTAGCCCACGAGCAGTACTTC. Translating gives CASSGYRGGLAHEQYF. Combining the CDR3 with reference TRBV28 and TRBJ2-7 gives the whole variable domain DVKVTQSSRYLVKRTGEKVFLECVQDMDHENMFWYRQDPGLGLRLIYFSYDVKMKEKGDIPEGYSVSREKKERFSLILESASTNQTSMYLCASSGYRGGLAHEQYFGPGTRLTVT.

The chain combines TRBV20-1 with TRBJ1-2; 9 positions agree with TRBD1. Trimming took 5 bases from V and 5 from J; bases not matched to a gene: 18. This CDR3 spans 17 amino acids. Germline V gene data show CDR1 as DFQATT and CDR2 as SNEGSKA (reference sequence). The DNA for the CDR3 is TGCAGTGCTCCCCTAGCGGGGACAGGGAAGAAAGCTTATGGCTACACCTTC. It translates to CSAPLAGTGKKAYGYTF.

This sequence joins TRBV29-1 and TRBJ2-1; maybe TRBD2 (6 bases). V was cut by 7 bases and J by 7 bases, with 17 bases left in between. CDR3 length: 13 amino acids. Germline V CDR1 and CDR2: SQVTM, ANQGSEA. The chain's CDR3 is CSAGGIGQNEQFF. CDR3 DNA: TGCAGCGCTGGGGGGATAGGTCAAAATGAGCAGTTCTTC.

This clonotype turned up a few times. The DNA is omitted, as the CDR3 cannot be located on it reliably, and the CDR3 follows TCRdb's listing. This chain connects TRBV24-1 to TRBJ2-1; whether TRBD1, the table's D call, matches the DNA was not checked. Germline lookup yields CDR1 KGHDR and CDR2 SFDVKD. Counting both end residues, the CDR3 totals 24 amino acids. CDR3 sequence reads: CATSGQGDAYICSARDTSQGEQFF.

The chain is built from TRBV3-1 and TRBJ1-1; D is possibly TRBD1 (5 bases). The ends were cut back, 0 bases at V and 6 bases at J, with 14 bases in the middle. Germline V gives CDR1 LGHDT, CDR2 YNNKEL (reference sequence). This CDR3 is 15 amino acids long. CDR3 bases: TGTGCCAGCAGCCAAGATTTGGACACTTCGGCTGAAGCTTTCTTT. Protein: CASSQDLDTSAEAFF.

This clonotype was detected ten times or more. The chain recombines TRBV5-1 with TRBJ1-5; D perhaps matches TRBD1 (5 bases). The ends were cut back, 4 bases at V and 1 base at J, with 12 bases in the middle. Germline-derived CDR1 and CDR2 are SGHRS and YFSETQ. The CDR3 is made up of 15 amino acids. In DNA, the CDR3 is TGCGCCAGCAGCCCGAACGCAGGGAGCAATCAGCCCCAGCATTTT. It encodes CASSPNAGSNQPQHF.

This clonotype has more than one count but fewer than ten. This may be a read error, as it is one base from a much larger clone. The chain employs TRBV7-2 and TRBJ2-7, with TRBD2 identical over 10 bases. The CDR3 sequence is 17 residues long. From germline, CDR1 is SGHTA and CDR2 FQGNSA. Trimming took 1 base from V and 8 from J; bases not matched to a gene: 14. For the CDR3, the DNA is TGTGCCAGCAGCTTAGGTCTCCGGGGAGGGACTAGCGACCAGCAGTACTTC. It yields the protein CASSLGLRGGTSDQQYF.

This clonotype was counted at least ten times. The chain is built from TRBV20-1 and TRBJ1-2; 8 bases are shared with TRBD1. The trim removed 5 bases at V and 4 bases at J, leaving 6 bases unmatched. Germline V lookup: CDR1 DFQATT, CDR2 SNEGSKA (reference sequence). The CDR3 contains 13 residues. The DNA of the CDR3 is TGCAGTGCTTCACAGGGGGGGGCCTATGGCTACACCTTC. Its protein product is CSASQGGAYGYTF.

J is TRBJ1-1 and V is TRBV13; D is ambiguous. The germline gives CDR1 PRHDT, CDR2 FYEKMQ (reference sequence). The CDR3 runs to 14 residues. V was clipped by 5 bases and J by 0 bases, with 10 bases between them. The CDR3 here is CASSRPSMNTEAFF. CDR3 DNA: TGTGCCAGCAGCAGACCCTCTATGAACACTGAAGCTTTCTTT.

Remarks on this clonotype: It may be a read error: a sequence one base away is much more abundant. The V and J genes are TRBV7-8 and TRBJ2-7; 7 positions agree with TRBD2. This CDR3 is built from 14 residues. The germline gives CDR1 SGHVS, CDR2 FQNEAQ. The CDR3 reads CASQASGPSCEQYF. CDR3 DNA sequence: TGTGCCAGCCAAGCTAGCGGACCCTCCTGCGAGCAGTACTTC.

The sample holds many counts of this clonotype. The chain recombines TRBV5-6 with TRBJ2-1, with D perhaps assigned TRBD1 or TRBD2 (5 bases each). The germline V gene encodes CDR1 SGHDT and CDR2 YYEEEE. V was cut by 4 bases and J by 12 bases, with 17 bases left in between. CDR3 length: 13 amino acids. DNA for the CDR3: TGTGCCAGCAGCCTGGGTTTCGGGACCATGCAGTTCTTC. As protein: CASSLGFGTMQFF.

Remarks on this clonotype: The germline gene is not matched at one end of the junction; a read error may be the cause. The chain joins TRBV7-9 to TRBJ2-6; tentative D call: TRBD2 (6 bases). CDR1 and CDR2 from the germline V gene are SEHNR and FQNEAQ (reference sequence). The CDR3 length is 18 residues. The CDR3 DNA reads TGTGCCAGCAGCTTGGAAATAGGGACTCGCTCTGGGGCCAACATCCTGACTTTC. This encodes CASSLEIGTRSGANILTF.

Comments on this clonotype: This may stem from a read error, because a much larger clone lies one nucleotide away. The gene calls are TRBV30 and TRBJ1-5, with no clear D. This CDR3 is 14 amino acids long. The germline V gene encodes CDR1 GTSNPN and CDR2 SVGIG (reference sequence). The CDR3 coding sequence is TGTGCCTGGAGCTCGGACGGGCTCAATCAGCCCCGGCATTTT. This gives the protein CAWSSDGLNQPRHF.

This clonotype showed up just a few times. Possible read error: a much larger clone is one base away. The genes are TRBV6-5 and TRBJ2-3; no reliable D call. Trimming removed 6 bases at V and 4 bases at J, with 14 bases between. CDR1 MNHEY and CDR2 SVGAGI come from the germline V gene. The CDR3 loop spans 14 amino acids. DNA for the CDR3: TGTGCCAGCAGCCCAACGGACGGAGCAGATACGCAGTATTTT. Translation: CASSPTDGADTQYF.

On this clonotype: This may arise from a read error, as a much more abundant clone is one base away. The genes are TRBV6-5 and TRBJ1-2; TRBD1 might be the D (5 bases). This CDR3 has 13 residues. Per the germline V gene, CDR1 is MNHEY and CDR2 is SVGAGI. The V gene lost 4 bases and the J gene lost 4 bases, with 10 bases spanning the gap. This chain's CDR3 is CASSSAGTYGYTF. CDR3 nucleotide sequence: TGTGCCAGCAGTTCGGCAGGGACCTATGGCTACACCTTC.

Only a few counts were recorded for this clonotype. The chain couples TRBV11-2 to TRBJ1-1, with D possibly being TRBD1 (6 bases). Germline values: CDR1 SGHAT, CDR2 FQNNGV. Trimming shortened V by 5 bases and J by 0 bases, and 19 bases separated the two germline ends. The CDR3 is 17 residues long. The CDR3 region is CASSLAGGEGMNTEAFF. CDR3 coding DNA: TGTGCCAGCAGCCTAGCGGGGGGCGAGGGGATGAACACTGAAGCTTTCTTT.

This clonotype has a count of ten or more. V usage is TRBV20-1 and J usage is TRBJ2-7, with TRBD2 matching over 9 bases. J gave up 0 bases and V 2 bases, and 8 bases lay outside the gene matches. From germline, CDR1 is DFQATT and CDR2 SNEGSKA (reference sequence). The CDR3 is made up of 16 amino acids. The CDR3 region has the DNA TGCAGTGCTAGATTTTCCGCGGGGGGGCCCTCCTACGAGCAGTACTTC. Translation gives CSARFSAGGPSYEQYF.

The rearrangement joins TRBV20-1 to TRBJ2-5; D possibly matches TRBD1 or TRBD2 (9 bases each). Trimming stripped 5 bases from V and 4 bases from J, with 35 bases between. Germline V gene sequence: CDR1 DFQATT, CDR2 SNEGSKA (reference sequence). The CDR3 is made up of 20 amino acids. The chain's CDR3 is CSAPRRGQGEGGRAVETQYF. The CDR3 region has the DNA TGCAGTGCTCCCCGGCGGGGACAGGGTGAAGGCGGGAGGGCCGTAGAGACCCAGTACTTC.

The rearrangement links TRBV18 to TRBJ2-6, with D tentatively TRBD1 (6 bases). Germline V gene sequence: CDR1 KGHSH, CDR2 LQKENI. V gave up 3 bases and J gave up 0 bases, with 12 bases separating them. CDR3 length: 17 amino acids. CDR3 region: CASSPERGSSGANVLTF. The CDR3 bases are TGTGCCAGCTCACCCGAAAGGGGGTCCTCTGGGGCCAACGTCCTGACTTTC.

The rearrangement joins TRBV11-2 to TRBJ1-2, with D perhaps matching TRBD1 (5 bases). Trimming took 3 bases from V and 8 from J, leaving 10 bases between them. The germline V gene has CDR1 SGHAT and CDR2 FQNNGV. CDR3 length: 12 residues. CDR3 loop: CASSLGTTGYTF. CDR3 DNA sequence: TGTGCCAGCAGCTTGGGGACCACGGGCTACACCTTC.